The 5 T cell receptor beta chains below all came from one sample that was sequenced in a study of cytomegalovirus exposure and HLA in healthy donors. PCR primers comprised 60 Vbeta and 13 Jbeta primers. Some clones are missing from TCRdb's copy, which holds only in-frame ones; the method was immunoSEQ multiplex PCR. The repertoire holds 95,000 to 150,000 clones, with over 65% as singletons. The sample consisted of PBMCs. The source of these receptors is a man aged 30 to 45 in good health and CMV-seropositive.

V and J are TRBV4-1 and TRBJ2-1, with D hard to call. The length of the CDR3 is 13 residues. Germline V CDR1 and CDR2: MGHRA, YSYEKL. V lost 4 bases, J lost 8 bases, and 12 bases lay in between. The CDR3 here is CASSPFWAHEQFF. The CDR3 nucleotides read TGCGCCAGCAGCCCCTTCTGGGCGCATGAGCAGTTCTTC.

The J gene is TRBJ2-2, the V gene TRBV4-1; 7 nucleotides match TRBD2. CDR1 MGHRA and CDR2 YSYEKL come from the germline V gene. The CDR3 covers 17 residues. V lost 4 bases to trimming and J lost 0 bases; unmatched junction nucleotides: 8. The CDR3 spells CASSLFRTRSNTGELFF. As DNA, the CDR3 is TGCGCCAGCAGCCTCTTCAGGACTAGATCGAACACCGGGGAGCTGTTTTTT.

The chain carries TRBV7-9 and TRBJ2-3, with 7 bases that match TRBD2. V lost 11 bases, J lost 2 bases, and 4 bases stayed unmatched. CDR1 is SEHNR, CDR2 FQNEAQ, per germline (reference sequence). The CDR3 is 12 residues long. The CDR3 here is CAGGVYTDTQYF. Written as DNA, the CDR3 is TGTGCCGGGGGGGTATACACAGATACGCAGTATTTT.

The count of this clone is one. The chain uses TRBV7-2 and TRBJ1-1; 8 bases are shared with TRBD1. Germline trimming cut 5 bases from V and 3 bases from J; bases unmatched to any gene: 8. Germline CDR1 reads SGHTA; CDR2 reads FQGNSA. The CDR3 is 15 residues long. The DNA of the CDR3 is TGTGCCAGCAGCCGAACAGGGGGGGTGGACACTGAAGCTTTCTTT. It yields the protein CASSRTGGVDTEAFF.

The rearrangement uses TRBV2 and TRBJ2-1, with 7 bases lining up with TRBD2. Germline CDR1 is SNHLY and CDR2 is FYNNEI. The CDR3 is 15 residues long. J lost 8 bases, V lost 7 bases, and 14 bases had no gene match. The CDR3 DNA is TGTGCCAGCAACCCCGGGGGGACCTATGGGGATGAGCAGTTCTTC. It translates to CASNPGGTYGDEQFF.